The following is a T cell receptor beta chain sequence with its context. The target antigen is unknown. Method: immunoSEQ multiplex PCR; TCRdb's copy keeps in-frame clones and lacks some. The sample includes about 20,000 clones, more than 75% of them seen just once. This sample was included in a study of graft-versus-host responses after intestinal transplantation. General observations from the study: Among recipient marrow samples, GvH clones were found; some appeared first in ileum or blood.

The sequencing here drew on PBMCs, taken about 240 days after intestinal transplant. The clonotype comes from a human patient who received an intestinal transplant, so some T cells may come from the graft donor.

The CDR3 sequence is CASSLGAGTGGNTEAFF. Written as DNA, the CDR3 is TGTGCCAGCAGCTTAGGAGCCGGGACAGGGGGGAACACTGAAGCTTTCTTT. The chain recombines TRBV7-2 with TRBJ1-1; 11 nucleotides match TRBD1. V gave up 1 base and J gave up 1 base; unmatched junction bases: 5. Germline lookup yields CDR1 SGHTA and CDR2 FQGNSA. The CDR3 has 17 amino acids.